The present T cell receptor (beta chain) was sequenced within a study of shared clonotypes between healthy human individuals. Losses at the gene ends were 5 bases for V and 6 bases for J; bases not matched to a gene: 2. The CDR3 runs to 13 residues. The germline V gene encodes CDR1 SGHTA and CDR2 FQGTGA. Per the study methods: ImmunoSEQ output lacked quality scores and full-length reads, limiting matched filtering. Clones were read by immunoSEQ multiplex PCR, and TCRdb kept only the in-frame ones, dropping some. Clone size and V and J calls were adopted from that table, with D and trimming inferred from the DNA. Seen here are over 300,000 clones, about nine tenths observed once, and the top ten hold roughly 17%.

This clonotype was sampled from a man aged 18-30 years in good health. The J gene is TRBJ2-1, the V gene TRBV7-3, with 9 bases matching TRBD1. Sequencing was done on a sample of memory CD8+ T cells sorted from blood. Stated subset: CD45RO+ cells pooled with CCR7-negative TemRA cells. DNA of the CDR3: TGTGCCAGCAGCCAGGGACAGGGCAATGAGCAGTTCTTC. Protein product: CASSQGQGNEQFF. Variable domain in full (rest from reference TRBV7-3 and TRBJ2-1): GAGVSQTPSNKVTEKGKYVELRCDPISGHTALYWYRQSLGQGPEFLIYFQGTGAADDSGLPNDRFFAVRPEGSVSTLKIQRTERGDSAVYLCASSQGQGNEQFFGPGTRLTVL.